This is a list of T cell receptor beta chains from one sample in a study of identical twins. TCRdb used MiXCR to reprocess the 5' RACE reads, holding one entry per CDR3 protein. The table records 750,000 to 950,000 distinct CDR3 sequences, about 12% of them present only once. The sample also formed part of further work on yellow fever vaccine responses in identical twins.

Material: PBMCs. These receptor sequences come from a woman between 18 and 29 years old in good health. Each CDR3 is given without its conserved first and last residue. The D gene is left open where the match is weak.

v_call d_call cdr3_aa
TRBV14 - ASSQQGLLTYNEQF
TRBV7-8 - ASSLESRGFFYEQY
TRBV12-3/TRBV12-4 - ASSLWGQPQH
TRBV12-3/TRBV12-4 TRBD2 ASSSSGSRFSEQF
TRBV5-1 TRBD2 ASSPGLVLSQETQY
TRBV12-3/TRBV12-4 - ASNLAASHEQF
TRBV4-1 TRBD1 ASSQESRVSRDSTEAF
TRBV10-3 TRBD2 AISGGTSGSLGYEQY
TRBV28 - ASSLAGAGGPRDTQY
TRBV11-3 TRBD1 ASSLAGTGGETQY
TRBV20-1 TRBD2 SASLGTSVGSEQF
TRBV4-1 - ASSLLERRTDTQY
TRBV7-3 - ASSLSHDTDTQY
TRBV7-9 - ASSLIGQVQEKLF
TRBV19 TRBD1 ASSGQGKGESD
TRBV7-8 TRBD1 ASTPTGVVGTEAF
TRBV6-2/TRBV6-3 TRBD1 ASSYKGAVTEAF
TRBV6-5 - ASSYSGQSDTQY
TRBV2 TRBD1 ASNPGGYAQY
TRBV28 - ASSNEGSSGANVLT